Listed below are T cell receptor beta chains from one sample, sequenced in a study of cytomegalovirus exposure and HLA in healthy donors. Generated by immunoSEQ multiplex PCR, the TCRdb table keeps only in-frame clones and is missing some. The table includes fewer than 80,000 clones, 74% detected once. Source material: PBMCs. The source is a woman aged 55-69 years in good health and CMV-seropositive. Both conserved end residues are part of each CDR3. The D gene is left open where the match is weak. The size of a clone is reported for some rows only, either as once, few or many, or as a class for expanded clones.

v_gene: TRBV7-8; j_gene: TRBJ1-5; d_gene: -; abundance: -; CDR3nt: TGTGCCAGCAGCCCTAACAGTCTTGGCAATCAGCCCCAGCATTTT; CDR3aa: CASSPNSLGNQPQHF
v_gene: TRBV5-8; j_gene: TRBJ1-2; d_gene: -; abundance: once; CDR3nt: TGTGCCAGCAGCTCCGGGGTCGGTGGCTACACCTTC; CDR3aa: CASSSGVGGYTF
v_gene: TRBV6-1; j_gene: TRBJ2-1; d_gene: TRBD1; abundance: once; CDR3nt: TGTGCCAGCAGTCGAGGCGGGGCAGGGGGCGATGAGCAGTTCTTC; CDR3aa: CASSRGGAGGDEQFF
v_gene: TRBV6-6; j_gene: TRBJ1-1; d_gene: -; abundance: once; CDR3nt: TGTGCCAGCACCGTTTCGAACACTGAAGCTTTCTTT; CDR3aa: CASTVSNTEAFF
v_gene: TRBV9; j_gene: TRBJ2-3; d_gene: TRBD1; abundance: -; CDR3nt: TGTGCCCAACCTGGGGCAGGGGGCAGAGATACGCAGTATTTT; CDR3aa: CAQPGAGGRDTQYF
v_gene: TRBV29-1; j_gene: TRBJ2-7; d_gene: -; abundance: -; CDR3nt: TGCAGCGCACGGAGCTCCTACGAGCAGTACTTC; CDR3aa: CSARSSYEQYF
v_gene: TRBV29-1; j_gene: TRBJ2-7; d_gene: -; abundance: -; CDR3nt: TGCAGCGTTGGAGTGGGCCCGGGGAACGAGCAGTACTTC; CDR3aa: CSVGVGPGNEQYF
v_gene: TRBV30; j_gene: TRBJ1-2; d_gene: -; abundance: -; CDR3nt: TGTGCCTGGAGCCGTGCAGAGGGTCGATATGGCTACGCCTTC; CDR3aa: CAWSRAEGRYGYAF
v_gene: TRBV2; j_gene: TRBJ1-5; d_gene: TRBD1; abundance: few; CDR3nt: TGTGCCAGCATCGAGGACAGGGCTCAGCCCCAGCATTTT; CDR3aa: CASIEDRAQPQHF
v_gene: TRBV6-1; j_gene: TRBJ2-7; d_gene: TRBD1; abundance: -; CDR3nt: TGTGCCAGCGGTACGGACAGGTTTACCTACGAGCAGTACTTC; CDR3aa: CASGTDRFTYEQYF
v_gene: TRBV9; j_gene: TRBJ2-1; d_gene: -; abundance: -; CDR3nt: TGTGCCAGCAGCGCGACTATTGCTTCCTACAATGAGCAGTTCTTC; CDR3aa: CASSATIASYNEQFF
v_gene: TRBV4-1; j_gene: TRBJ1-5; d_gene: TRBD1; abundance: few; CDR3nt: TGCGCCAGCAGCCAAGCAGGACAGGGTAATCAGCCCCAGCATTTT; CDR3aa: CASSQAGQGNQPQHF
v_gene: TRBV9; j_gene: TRBJ2-3; d_gene: -; abundance: -; CDR3nt: TGTGCCAGCAGCGTAGGGATCACCCTGGGGCATACGCAGTATTTT; CDR3aa: CASSVGITLGHTQYF
v_gene: TRBV6-1; j_gene: TRBJ2-3; d_gene: -; abundance: -; CDR3nt: TGTGCCAGCAGTGACGTGGGGCTTTACACAGATACGCAGTATTTT; CDR3aa: CASSDVGLYTDTQYF
v_gene: TRBV30; j_gene: TRBJ2-3; d_gene: -; abundance: -; CDR3nt: TGTGCCTGGAGCCAACCAGGTCTGGTTACGCAGTATTTT; CDR3aa: CAWSQPGLVTQYF
v_gene: TRBV5-1; j_gene: TRBJ2-1; d_gene: TRBD1; abundance: -; CDR3nt: TGCGCCAGCTCGGGGACAGGGTACAATGAGCAGTTCTTC; CDR3aa: CASSGTGYNEQFF